The present T cell receptor beta chain was sequenced within a study of T cells expressing NK-cell markers. Turning to the study itself: HCMV seropositivity characterized most of the eight sequenced donors, and seronegativity one.

This CDR3 is 16 amino acids long. The germline V gene encodes CDR1 MDHEN and CDR2 SYDVKM. Turning to this clonotype: The antigen remains undetermined.

Points from the study as a whole: The contribution of dominant NKG2C+ clonotypes to CD8+ T cells in more than five donors was about 1.0-8%.

TCR beta cDNA was made by 5'RACE template switching with UMIs. TCRdb reprocessed the 5' RACE reads; each CDR3 protein has one entry and no DNA is given. The table lists roughly 160,000 distinct CDR3 sequences. The sample taken for sequencing was blood T cells: a sorted CD56 or NKG2C T cell subset, CD4+ or CD8+ T cells, or bulk PBMC T cells (not recorded which). The sequence was collected from a woman between 18 and 69 years old in good health. This chain joins TRBV28 and TRBJ2-7; the TCRdb D gene call, TRBD1, has no DNA to confirm it. CDR3 sequence: CASSSLGEEGSYEQYF.